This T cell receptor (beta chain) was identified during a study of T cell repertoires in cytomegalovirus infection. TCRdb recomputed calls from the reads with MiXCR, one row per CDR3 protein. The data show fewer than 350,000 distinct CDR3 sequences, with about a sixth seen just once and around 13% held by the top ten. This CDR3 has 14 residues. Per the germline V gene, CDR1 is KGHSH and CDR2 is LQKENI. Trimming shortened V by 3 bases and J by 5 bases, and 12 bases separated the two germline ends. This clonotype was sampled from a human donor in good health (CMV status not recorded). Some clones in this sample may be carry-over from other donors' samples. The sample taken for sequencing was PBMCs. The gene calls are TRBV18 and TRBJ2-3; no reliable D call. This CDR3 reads CASSPVQAIDTQYF. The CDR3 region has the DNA TGTGCCAGCTCACCCGTCCAGGCCATAGATACGCAGTATTTT.